This record covers a single TCR beta chain. This clone appeared a few times. Its antigen specificity is not known. No much larger clone exists at a distance of one base, and base qualities are not known. For CDR1 and CDR2, the germline V gene (reference sequence) lists MNHEY and SMNVEV. The CDR3 starts with the cysteine, ends with the phenylalanine, and has 16 residues. The sequence is cut down to CDR3 DNA, 48 bases in frame from base 1. Trimming leaves V shorter by 5 bases and J shorter by 2 bases, with the junction holding 3 bases beyond the gene matches. Receptor amplification or capture employed the immunoSEQ multiplex PCR assay. For the multiplex PCR, a mixture combining 60 forward primers for TCR Vbeta segments and 13 reverse primers for TCR Jbeta segments was used. The CDR3 region of rearranged TCR beta genes was amplified from genomic DNA with a multiplex PCR assay. The amplified TCR beta libraries were sequenced on the Illumina HiSeq System as 87-base-pair reads. The published analysis was carried out like this. Across the roughly 670 repertoires, a later analysis counted tens of millions of unique TCR beta chains, around 11 million of which were shared by at least two donors. A nearest-neighbor algorithm error-corrected the raw reads and collapsed the reads into unique sequences, merging closely related sequences to remove PCR and sequencing errors. Alignment of CDR3 sequences to IMGT reference sequences was used to assign V, D and J gene segments. For a sequence to be retained, a match of at least six nucleotides to both a V gene segment and a J gene segment was required. Rearrangements were called productive when the CDR3 lacked stop codons and stayed in frame with V and J; all others were non-productive. Following IMGT convention, CDR3 was defined as the stretch from the second conserved V-encoded cysteine to the conserved J-encoded phenylalanine. The earlier analysis of some 600 of the donors excluded sequences that lacked an unambiguous match to a single V gene segment. In an earlier analysis of about 590 of the donors, a V segment was called functional when productive rearrangements were above 56.7%, and segregating when the standard deviation between donors exceeded 5%. To diagnose cytomegalovirus status from the catalog of TCR beta chain sequences, a statistical classification framework was built. In a later analysis, V and J genes were assigned by comparing TCR nucleotide sequences against IMGT/GENE-DB human TR gene sequences. In a later analysis, CDR3 sequences and most-parsimonious VDJ recombination scenarios were assigned using the TCRdist pipeline. In a later analysis, each TCR beta chain was defined by its CDR3 amino acid sequence together with its V-gene family, and reads lacking a unique V-gene family were excluded. In a later analysis, 550 to 650 highly shared, low-generation-probability nucleotide sequences were removed to address suspected cross-contamination and a sequencing artifact. In a later analysis, a clonal expansion index for each public chain was calculated from normalized within-repertoire ranks of inferred template counts. In a later analysis, generation probabilities were computed with a VDJ recombination model fitted to out-of-frame rearrangements, and the resulting probabilities were checked against IGoR. A later analysis scored TCR-TCR, TCR-HLA and TCR-CMV co-occurrence with hypergeometric tests, applying a repertoire-size bias correction to TCR pairs. To estimate false discovery rates, a later analysis permuted the HLA or CMV assignments 20 times. In a later analysis, co-occurring TCRs were grouped using DBSCAN, with TCRdist sequence similarity added in when clustering inside HLA-allele-positive subsets. For co-occurrence clustering, repertoires with fewer than 30,000 or more than 120,000 public chains were excluded, along with about five repertoires with anomalous nucleotide sharing. In its TCRdb copy, this immuneACCESS table keeps in-frame sequences only and misses some clones. Where compared with another copy, unresolved V genes explain less than half of these, and the others have no known cause. For V, J and clone size, that table is used; D and trimming come from the DNA. The sample records roughly 200,000 clones, about 80% of which are singletons. The ten largest clones capture 0.6% to 0.7% of the sample.

The cohort consisted of 670 or so healthy bone marrow donors. At the time of sampling, all cohort members were nominally healthy, though unrecorded immune exposures were likely present. The donor tested CMV seronegative, placing the donor among the 300 to 450 seronegative members of the cohort. Each donor provided a peripheral blood sample, and peripheral blood mononuclear cells were used for TCR beta sequencing. Genomic DNA extraction from the blood cell samples was performed with the Qiagen DNeasy Blood Extraction Kit. This specimen belongs to a study of cytomegalovirus exposure and HLA in healthy donors listed by TCRdb under 2017. Notes on the research overall: According to an earlier analysis of a few hundred of the donors, 150 million to 200 million T cells yielded 100 million or so unique TCR beta sequences and about 300 Gb of sequence data. An early release covering around 630 HLA-typed donors comprised about 300 gigabases of sequencing data and around 80 million unique TCR sequences. The genetic ancestry cluster associated with self-reported Caucasian donors included about four fifths of the roughly 400 genotyped donors. The aim of the study was to test whether cataloging public T cell receptors could identify signatures of past pathogen exposure. Using immunosequencing, the study profiled T cell repertoires from about 620 subjects and related those repertoires to cytomegalovirus serostatus. In addition to the first cohort of 650 to 800 subjects, a separate validation cohort of 120 different subjects was used. To predict cytomegalovirus infection status, the study combined high-throughput TCR immunosequencing, statistical association of individual TCRs with disease status, and machine learning. To study patterns of TCR occurrence, a later analysis re-analyzed previously published TCR beta repertoires from just over 650 donors and added high-resolution HLA genotyping. The later analysis used no new phenotypic data to find candidate immune exposures, relying instead on TCR beta sequences and their occurrence across donors. In an earlier analysis of about 590 of the donors, high-throughput TCR beta sequencing was used to judge whether each TCR beta V gene segment behaved as functional or pseudogenic. Donor age, sex, ethnicity and CMV serostatus were compiled alongside the repertoire data. A later genetic analysis used genome-wide SNP genotypes for 398 of the 666 donors, treating that subset as a discovery cohort. Every discovery cohort repertoire had been produced on one sequencing platform. HLA typing included class I and class II loci at four-digit resolution. Typing coverage varied by locus: about 620-640 donors for A, B, C, DRB1 and DQB1; some 520 for DQA1; around 570 for DPA1; fewer than 480 for DPB1. Several DR-DQ haplotypes were treated as single units for association and clustering because of strong linkage in the cohort. Among about 410 genotyped donors of the cohort, an average of approximately 240,000 unique TCR beta nucleotide sequences was sequenced per donor, of which about 18% were non-productive. Results the study describes overall, beyond this receptor: A further reported finding was that TCR beta sequences accurately predicted the HLA-A and HLA-B alleles for most subjects in the first cohort. When HLA alleles, especially DR and DQ, strongly co-occurred, TCR associations were difficult to assign to individual alleles. The earlier analysis of 587 of the donors excluded about 16 rarely observed V segments, including chromosome 9 orphons, because counts were too low. The study listed 164 TCR beta chains as associated with cytomegalovirus. Across donors, most TCR sequences were observed very rarely, whereas some public TCRs were present in many individuals. Immune exposure information for the cohort was limited to CMV serostatus. According to a later genetic analysis, donors in an Asian-associated ancestry cluster had fewer N-insertions in productive TCRs than the approximately 700-donor mean. The authors suggested that the approach could potentially be generalized to other disease states and immunological phenotypes. Broadly in line with IMGT annotations, most TCR beta V segments showed up in productive rearrangements about 87% or about 30% of the time in an earlier analysis of 587 of the donors. Sequencing depth was assumed to be roughly uniform across donors in the presence/absence analyses, though that assumption may not hold. The 87-base-pair reads could not distinguish some IMGT-functional V segments, including TRBV6-2 and TRBV6-3, so those segments were excluded. A later genetic analysis associated a missense DCLRE1C variant with V-gene and J-gene trimming of TCR beta chains, and an independent cohort replicated the association. According to a later analysis, most CMV-associated TCR beta chains appeared to be HLA-restricted, and the HLA associations seemed to be driven largely by CMV exposure. In this cohort, only TCR beta chains were sequenced, and detectable features were limited by the absence of alpha or paired-chain data. In a later analysis, the rate of TCR association differed among HLA loci, with DRB1 alleles having the most associated TCRs and HLA-C alleles having the fewest. Cytomegalovirus status was reported to be diagnosed by the classifier with high specificity and sensitivity in both the original and validation cohorts. A later analysis found that HLA-associated TCR beta chains were more clonally expanded and had lower generation probabilities than equally common non-associated chains. Because HLA typing was unavailable for some donors at each locus, only the typed subset was used in association tests. Linkage disequilibrium might explain the correlated functional status among segregating V segments, but an unknown experimental factor could not be excluded. A cluster of highly shared sequence variants was judged likely to be a technical artifact of the sequencing pipeline. In a later analysis, several top co-occurrence clusters were reported to appear linked to parvovirus B19, influenza, CMV and Epstein-Barr virus. At a false discovery rate of 0.05, a later analysis linked under 20,000 TCR beta sequences to specific HLA alleles. In vitro tests confirmed that a few of the cytomegalovirus-associated TCR beta chains recognize cytomegalovirus antigens.

Sequencing was carried out using PBMCs. The sequence was obtained from a boy between 10 and 17 years old in good health and CMV-seronegative. The V and J segments used are TRBV27 and TRBJ2-5, and 15 bases in between align with TRBD2. The bases read TGTGCCAGCAGTCCGGGGACTAGCGGGGGGCAAGAGACCCAGTACTTC. Its translation reads: CASSPGTSGGQETQYF.